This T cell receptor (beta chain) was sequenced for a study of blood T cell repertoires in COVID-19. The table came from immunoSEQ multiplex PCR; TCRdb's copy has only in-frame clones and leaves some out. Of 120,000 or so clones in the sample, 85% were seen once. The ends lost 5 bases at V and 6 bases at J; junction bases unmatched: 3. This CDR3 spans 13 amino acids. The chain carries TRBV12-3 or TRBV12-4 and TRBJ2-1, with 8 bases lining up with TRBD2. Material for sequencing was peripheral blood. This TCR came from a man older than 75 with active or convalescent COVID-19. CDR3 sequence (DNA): TGTGCCAGCAGTGGGACTAGGCTCAATGAGCAGTTCTTC. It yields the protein CASSGTRLNEQFF.